This T cell receptor (beta chain) was identified during a study of metastatic and nonmetastatic thyroid tumors. Whole-study context: Both malignant and benign thyroid patients supplied peripheral blood and tumor or nodule tissue samples, across which the repertoires of these patients were then compared. Overall study findings and caveats: Malignant thyroid tumors reportedly had TCR beta diversity that was significantly higher than in benign nodules, in blood and tumor.

Every patient underwent thyroid surgery untreated. Authors' data handling: What underpinned the distant-metastasis classifier for papillary thyroid cancer was the set of CDR3 differences across clinicopathological groups. TCRdb re-called clones via MiXCR from the PCR reads. TCRdb, rather than the study authors, made the V and J calls. Among about 64,000 clones listed, roughly 4% were seen once. As to this clone: The antigen remains unidentified.

The receptor was isolated from a female donor with papillary thyroid cancer or a benign thyroid nodule (not recorded which). Some clones in this sample may be carry-over from other donors' samples. Material for sequencing was blood.

The CDR3 bases are TGTGCCAGCAGCCCCGCTAGCGTAAATCAAGAGACCCAGTACTTC. Translated, it gives CASSPASVNQETQYF. The chain has TRBV28 and TRBJ2-5, with a weak D call TRBD2 (6 bases). V gave up 6 bases and J gave up 2 bases, with 16 bases separating them. CDR1 is MDHEN and CDR2 is SYDVKM in the germline V gene. The CDR3 is 15 residues long.